Below are 14 T cell receptor beta chains sequenced from a single sample in a study of blood T cell repertoires in COVID-19. Sequenced by immunoSEQ multiplex PCR; TCRdb stores in-frame clones only, minus some. The sample contains 130,000 or so clones, 88% of which appear only once. Sequenced: peripheral blood. Source of these receptors: a human donor in a cohort sampled during active COVID-19.

The chain joins TRBV6-5 to TRBJ1-1; tentative D call: TRBD1 (5 bases). V lost 2 bases, J lost 0 bases, and 13 bases lay in between. CDR3 length: 16 residues. CDR1 and CDR2 (germline): MNHEY, SVGAGI. CDR3 sequence: CASSYGAGIMNTEAFF. CDR3 in DNA: TGTGCCAGCAGTTACGGGGCAGGAATCATGAACACTGAAGCTTTCTTT.

The genes are TRBV6-6 and TRBJ1-2, with 8 positions matching TRBD1. Germline lookup yields CDR1 MNHNY and CDR2 SVGAGI (reference sequence). The CDR3 runs to 12 residues. V dropped 6 bases and J dropped 10; count of bases not matched to a gene: 7. CDR3: CASSLKTGVYTF. CDR3 in DNA: TGTGCCAGCAGCCTCAAGACAGGGGTCTACACCTTC.

The chain links TRBV19 to TRBJ1-1, with D tentatively TRBD1 (6 bases). The CDR3 is 14 residues long. From germline, CDR1 is LNHDA and CDR2 SQIVND (reference sequence). V lost 8 bases to trimming and J lost 1 base, with 14 bases between them. DNA of the CDR3: TGTGCCAGTCAAACCGGGACACCGAACACTGAAGCTTTCTTT. Protein sequence: CASQTGTPNTEAFF.

The chain couples TRBV28 to TRBJ1-2; no clear D. V shed 4 bases and J shed 7 bases, with 19 bases lying between them. Per germline, CDR1 MDHEN and CDR2 SYDVKM. CDR3 length: 15 residues. CDR3 nucleotides: TGTGCCAGCAGTTCCCAGGCGTTAATTCTCCCTGGCTACACCTTC. This gives the protein CASSSQALILPGYTF.

The V call is TRBV3-1 (or the pseudogene TRBV3-2), the J call TRBJ2-7, with 8 nucleotides matching TRBD2. Germline V lookup: CDR1 LGHDT, CDR2 YNNKEL (reference sequence). CDR3 length: 17 amino acids. With 4 bases clipped from V and 0 bases from J, the junction kept 11 bases outside the gene matches. CDR3 residues: CASSPRGSGASSYEQYF. The CDR3 DNA sequence: TGTGCCAGCAGCCCGAGGGGTAGCGGGGCTAGCTCCTACGAGCAGTACTTC.

The gene calls are TRBV18 and TRBJ2-2; 12 nucleotides align to TRBD2. The V gene end was trimmed by 3 bases and the J gene end by 2 bases; junction bases not matched to a gene: 1. Germline loops: CDR1 KGHSH, CDR2 LQKENI. This CDR3 has 16 amino acids. CDR3 in amino acids: CASSPTSGGNTGELFF. Written as DNA, the CDR3 is TGTGCCAGCTCACCGACTAGCGGGGGTAACACCGGGGAGCTGTTTTTT.

This clone was seen only a few times. The rearrangement uses TRBV19 and TRBJ1-5; 7 bases line up with TRBD1. J lost 4 bases, V lost 6 bases, and 0 bases had no gene match. Germline V CDR1 and CDR2: LNHDA, SQIVND (reference sequence). CDR3 length: 12 residues. The CDR3 DNA follows: TGTGCCAGTAGACAGGGGAATCAGCCCCAGCATTTT. Translated: CASRQGNQPQHF.

The CDR3 sequence is CASSQVAGSYEQYF. In DNA form, the CDR3 reads TGCGCCAGCAGCCAAGTGGCAGGCTCCTACGAGCAGTACTTC. The chain links TRBV4-1 to TRBJ2-7; unclear D gene. The ends were cut back, 1 base at V and 0 bases at J, with 7 bases in the middle. CDR3 length equals 14 residues. Per germline, CDR1 MGHRA and CDR2 YSYEKL.

The V call is TRBV3-1 (or the pseudogene TRBV3-2), the J call TRBJ2-5; D perhaps matches TRBD1 (5 bases). The CDR3 extends over 15 amino acids. In germline, CDR1 is LGHDT, CDR2 YNNKEL (reference sequence). V lost 4 bases, J lost 1 base, and 13 bases lay in between. The CDR3 reads CASSRDRTFQETQYF. CDR3 DNA sequence: TGTGCCAGCAGCCGAGACCGGACATTCCAAGAGACCCAGTACTTC.

The chain joins TRBV5-6 to TRBJ1-6; 7 nucleotides line up with TRBD1. CDR3 length: 18 residues. V shed 4 bases and J 7 bases; nucleotides not matched to a gene: 17. The germline CDR1 and CDR2 sequences are SGHDT and YYEEEE. The CDR3 DNA follows: TGTGCCAGCAGCAATGTGTCCCCAGGGGGGACACGGAATTCACCCCTCCACTTT. It yields the protein CASSNVSPGGTRNSPLHF.

J is TRBJ2-7 and V is TRBV4-1; 8 bases fit TRBD2. This CDR3 is 16 amino acids long. J gave up 2 bases and V 0 bases, and 6 bases lay outside the gene matches. Per the germline V gene, CDR1 is MGHRA and CDR2 is YSYEKL. The CDR3 loop reads CASSQEAVAGTYEQYF. CDR3 sequence (DNA): TGCGCCAGCAGCCAAGAAGCGGTAGCGGGGACCTACGAGCAGTACTTC.

This rearrangement joins TRBV5-6 to TRBJ1-5; D not certain. Germline assignment: CDR1 SGHDT and CDR2 YYEEEE. The CDR3 has 14 residues. Trimming removed 2 bases at V and 0 bases at J, with 6 bases between. Here the CDR3 reads CASSFSVSNQPQHF. The CDR3 DNA reads as TGTGCCAGCAGCTTTTCGGTTAGCAATCAGCCCCAGCATTTT.

The CDR3 DNA reads TGTGCCAGCAGCAAAAAACGGGGACAGGGGACTTCCAAGGGGAACAATGAGCAGTTCTTC. Protein sequence: CASSKKRGQGTSKGNNEQFF. The chain joins TRBV21-1 to TRBJ2-1; the DNA was not compared with TRBD1, the D call given in the table. TRBV21-1 is recorded as a pseudogene. This CDR3 has 20 residues.

Sample share makes this clone medium-sized. The chain is built from TRBV5-4 and TRBJ2-1; 14 bases are a match to TRBD2. CDR1 SGHNT and CDR2 YYREEE come from the germline V gene (reference sequence). Unmatched junction bases numbered 7, after V lost 0 bases and J lost 8 bases. This CDR3 region has 17 residues. The CDR3 DNA sequence: TGTGCCAGCAGCTTGGAGGGGGGACTAGCGGGAGTTCATGAGCAGTTCTTC. It encodes CASSLEGGLAGVHEQFF.